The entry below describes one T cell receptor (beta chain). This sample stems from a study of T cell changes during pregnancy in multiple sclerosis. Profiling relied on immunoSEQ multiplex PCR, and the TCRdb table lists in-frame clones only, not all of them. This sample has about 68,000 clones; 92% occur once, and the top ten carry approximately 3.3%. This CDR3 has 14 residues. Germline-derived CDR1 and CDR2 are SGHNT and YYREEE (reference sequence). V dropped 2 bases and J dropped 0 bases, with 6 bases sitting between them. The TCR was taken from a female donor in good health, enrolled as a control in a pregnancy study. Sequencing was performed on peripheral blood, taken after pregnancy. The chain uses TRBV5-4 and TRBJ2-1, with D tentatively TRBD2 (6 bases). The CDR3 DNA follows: TGTGCCAGCAGCTTAGCGGGCTCCTACAATGAGCAGTTCTTC. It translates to CASSLAGSYNEQFF. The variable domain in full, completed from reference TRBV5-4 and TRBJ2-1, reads ETGVTQSPTHLIKTRGQQVTLRCSSQSGHNTVSWYQQALGQGPQFIFQYYREEENGRGNFPPRFSGLQFPNYSSELNVNALELDDSALYLCASSLAGSYNEQFFGPGTRLTVL.